This T cell receptor (beta chain) comes out of a study of Graves' ophthalmopathy and Graves' hyperthyroidism. Notes on the study in general: Blood repertoires reportedly contained most expanded thyroid clonotypes above 0.001 frequency.

The CDR3 consists of 16 residues. CDR1 is SEHNR, CDR2 FQNEAQ, per germline (reference sequence). After removal of 6 bases from V and 10 bases from J, the junction contained 15 bases not matched to a gene. CDR3 regions of TCR beta were amplified from RNA transcripts. HTBI primers were employed in first-round RT-PCR, then a second-round multiplex PCR followed. TCRdb independently ran MiXCR on the multiplex PCR reads; one entry per CDR3 protein. The sample has 740,000 or so distinct CDR3 sequences, around 40% seen once; the top ten hold about 40%. All donors with ophthalmopathy were recorded as having moderate-to-severe activity, CAS ≥3, NOSPECS ≥4 and a duration under 3 months. Ineligible for inclusion were patients with other autoimmune diseases, uncontrolled infections, pregnancy or lactation. This clonotype was counted ten times or more. The target antigen is unknown.

The sequence came from an adult man with Graves' ophthalmopathy. This chain connects TRBV7-9 to TRBJ1-6; 7 bases are a match to TRBD1. Sequenced sample: peripheral blood. CDR3 region: CASSLRPTGLGSPLHF. Here the CDR3 DNA reads TGTGCCAGCAGTTTAAGGCCGACAGGGTTAGGATCACCCCTCCACTTT.